A selection of T cell receptor beta chains follows, all from one sample in a study of cytomegalovirus exposure and HLA in healthy donors. Generated by immunoSEQ multiplex PCR, the TCRdb table keeps only in-frame clones and is missing some. The sample totals 100,000 to 150,000 clones; its top ten clones hold approximately 1.6%. The specimen was PBMCs. The origin of the receptors is a man between 18 and 35 years old in good health and CMV-seronegative. The conserved cysteine and the conserved F or W are not part of the CDR3 here. Fields, in order: J gene, V gene, CDR3 protein.

>TRBJ2-7|TRBV5-5
ASSQGEHSSGEQY
>TRBJ1-1|TRBV19
ASSLRRANTEAF
>TRBJ2-3|TRBV28
ASNTGLAGVPSTDTQY
>TRBJ1-3|TRBV30
AWTGIFSGNTIY
>TRBJ2-7|TRBV19
ASSSRDRISYEQY
>TRBJ1-5|TRBV28
ASSFFGRFNQPQH
>TRBJ1-2|TRBV10-3
AISVLAGPIYGYT
>TRBJ1-1|TRBV28
ASSQQGQVMNTEAF
>TRBJ2-2|TRBV9
ASSAGTGFVAGELF
>TRBJ2-3|TRBV19
ASRERGGTDTQY